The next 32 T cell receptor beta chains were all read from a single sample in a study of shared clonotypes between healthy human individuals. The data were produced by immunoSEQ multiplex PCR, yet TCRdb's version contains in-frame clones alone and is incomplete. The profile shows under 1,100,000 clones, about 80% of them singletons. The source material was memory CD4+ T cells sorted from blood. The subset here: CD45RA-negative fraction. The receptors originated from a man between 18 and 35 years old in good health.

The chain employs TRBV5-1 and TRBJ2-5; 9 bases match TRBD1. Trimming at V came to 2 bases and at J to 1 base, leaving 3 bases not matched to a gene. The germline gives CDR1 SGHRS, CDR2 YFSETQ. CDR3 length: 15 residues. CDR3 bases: TGCGCCAGCAGCTTTCGGGGACAGGGCCAAGAGACCCAGTACTTC. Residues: CASSFRGQGQETQYF.

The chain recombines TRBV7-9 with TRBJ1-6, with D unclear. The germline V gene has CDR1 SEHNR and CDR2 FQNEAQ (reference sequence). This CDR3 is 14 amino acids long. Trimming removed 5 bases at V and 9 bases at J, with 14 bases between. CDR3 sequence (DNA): TGTGCCAGCAGCCCGCGAGGAGGTTCTTCACCCCTCCACTTT. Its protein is CASSPRGGSSPLHF.

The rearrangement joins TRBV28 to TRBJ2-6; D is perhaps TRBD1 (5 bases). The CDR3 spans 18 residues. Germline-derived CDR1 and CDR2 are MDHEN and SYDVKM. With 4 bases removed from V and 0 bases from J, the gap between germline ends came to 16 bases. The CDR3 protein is CASSSPLGAVSGANVLTF. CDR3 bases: TGTGCCAGCAGTTCCCCCTTAGGGGCCGTCTCTGGGGCCAACGTCCTGACTTTC.

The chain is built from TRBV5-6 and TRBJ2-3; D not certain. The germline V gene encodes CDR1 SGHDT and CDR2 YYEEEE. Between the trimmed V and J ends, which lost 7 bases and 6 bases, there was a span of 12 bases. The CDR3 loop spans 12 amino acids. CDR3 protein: CASQIGRDTQYF. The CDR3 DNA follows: TGTGCCAGCCAAATCGGTCGGGATACGCAGTATTTT.

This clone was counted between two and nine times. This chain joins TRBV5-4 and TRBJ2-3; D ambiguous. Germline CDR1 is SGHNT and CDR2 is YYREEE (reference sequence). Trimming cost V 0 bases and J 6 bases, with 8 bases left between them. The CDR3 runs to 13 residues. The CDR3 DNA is TGTGCCAGCAGCTTGGACATTGCGGATACGCAGTATTTT. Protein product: CASSLDIADTQYF.

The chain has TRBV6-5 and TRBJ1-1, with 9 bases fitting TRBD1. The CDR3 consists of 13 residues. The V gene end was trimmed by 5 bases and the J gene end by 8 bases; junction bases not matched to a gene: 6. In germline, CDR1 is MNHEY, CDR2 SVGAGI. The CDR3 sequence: CASSKPGTGEAFF. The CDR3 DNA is TGTGCCAGCAGTAAACCAGGGACAGGGGAAGCTTTCTTT.

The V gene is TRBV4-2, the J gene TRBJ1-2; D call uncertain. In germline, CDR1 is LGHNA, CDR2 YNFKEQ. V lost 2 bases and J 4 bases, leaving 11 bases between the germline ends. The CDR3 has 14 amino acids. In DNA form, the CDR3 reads TGTGCCAGCAGCCAATCGACAACTTCCTATGGCTACACCTTC. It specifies CASSQSTTSYGYTF.

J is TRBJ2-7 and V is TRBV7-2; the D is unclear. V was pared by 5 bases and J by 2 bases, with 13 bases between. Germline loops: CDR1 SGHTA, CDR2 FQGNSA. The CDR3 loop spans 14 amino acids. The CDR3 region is CASSPSPHTYEQYF. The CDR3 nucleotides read TGTGCCAGCAGCCCAAGCCCCCATACCTACGAGCAGTACTTC.

The CDR3 reads CASSQGPGLSTDTQYF. The CDR3 DNA reads as TGCGCCAGCAGCCAAGGACCGGGACTGAGCACAGATACGCAGTATTTT. The V and J genes are TRBV4-1 and TRBJ2-3, with D tentatively TRBD2 (6 bases). Trimming pared 1 base from V and 0 bases from J, leaving 11 bases between. Germline V gene lookup returns CDR1 MGHRA and CDR2 YSYEKL. The CDR3 totals 16 residues.

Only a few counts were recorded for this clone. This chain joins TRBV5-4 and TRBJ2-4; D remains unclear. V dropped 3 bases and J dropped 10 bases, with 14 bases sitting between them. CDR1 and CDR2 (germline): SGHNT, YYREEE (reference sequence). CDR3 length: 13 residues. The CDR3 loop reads CASSSPQRRIQYF. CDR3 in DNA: TGTGCCAGCAGCTCCCCCCAGCGTCGAATTCAGTACTTC.

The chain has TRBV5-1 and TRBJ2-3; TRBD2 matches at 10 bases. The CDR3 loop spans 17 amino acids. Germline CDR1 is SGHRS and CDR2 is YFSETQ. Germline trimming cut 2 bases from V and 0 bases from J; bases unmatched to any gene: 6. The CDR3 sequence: CASSFRAGGPSTDTQYF. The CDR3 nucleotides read TGCGCCAGCAGCTTTAGAGCGGGGGGGCCGAGCACAGATACGCAGTATTTT.

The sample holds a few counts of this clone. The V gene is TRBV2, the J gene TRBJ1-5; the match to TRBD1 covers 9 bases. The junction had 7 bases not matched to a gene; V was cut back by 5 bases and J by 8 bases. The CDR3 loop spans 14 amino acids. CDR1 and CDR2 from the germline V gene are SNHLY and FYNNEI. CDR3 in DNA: TGTGCCAGCAGTTCAACAGGGGGCCGGGAGCCCCAGCATTTT. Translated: CASSSTGGREPQHF.

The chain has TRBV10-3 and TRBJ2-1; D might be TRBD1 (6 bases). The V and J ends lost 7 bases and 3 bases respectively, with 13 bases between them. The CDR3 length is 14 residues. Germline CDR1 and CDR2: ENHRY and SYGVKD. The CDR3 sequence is CAITGVLGYNEQFF. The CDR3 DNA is TGTGCCATCACAGGGGTATTGGGCTACAATGAGCAGTTCTTC.

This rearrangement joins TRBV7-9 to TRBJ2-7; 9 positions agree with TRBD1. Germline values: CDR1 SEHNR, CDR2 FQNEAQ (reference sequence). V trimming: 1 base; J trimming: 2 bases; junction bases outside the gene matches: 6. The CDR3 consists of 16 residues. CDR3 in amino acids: CASSLVPGQGPYEQYF. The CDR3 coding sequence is TGTGCCAGCAGCTTAGTCCCGGGACAGGGCCCCTACGAGCAGTACTTC.

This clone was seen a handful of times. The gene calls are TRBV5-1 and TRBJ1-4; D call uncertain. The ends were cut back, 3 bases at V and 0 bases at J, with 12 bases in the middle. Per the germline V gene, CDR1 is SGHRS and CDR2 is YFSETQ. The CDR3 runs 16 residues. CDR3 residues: CASSSNPQSTNEKLFF. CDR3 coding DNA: TGCGCCAGCAGCTCTAACCCACAGTCAACTAATGAAAAACTGTTTTTT.

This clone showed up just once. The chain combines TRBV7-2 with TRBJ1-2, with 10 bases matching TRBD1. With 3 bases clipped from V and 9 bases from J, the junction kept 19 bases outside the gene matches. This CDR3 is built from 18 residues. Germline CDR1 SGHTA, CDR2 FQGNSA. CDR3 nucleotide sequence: TGTGCCAGCAGCTTTTCCAACCCCTCCACGCGGGACAGGGGAAGCTACACCTTC. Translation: CASSFSNPSTRDRGSYTF.

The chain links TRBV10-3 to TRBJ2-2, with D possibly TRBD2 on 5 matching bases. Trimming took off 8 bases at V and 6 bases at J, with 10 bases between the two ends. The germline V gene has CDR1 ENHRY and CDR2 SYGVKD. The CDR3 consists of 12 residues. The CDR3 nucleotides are TGTGCCATCGAGGGAATGGCCGGGGAGCTGTTTTTT. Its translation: CAIEGMAGELFF.

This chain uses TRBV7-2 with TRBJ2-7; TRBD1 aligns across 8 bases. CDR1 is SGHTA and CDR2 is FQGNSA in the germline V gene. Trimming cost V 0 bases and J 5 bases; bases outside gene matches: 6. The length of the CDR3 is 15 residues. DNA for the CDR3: TGTGCCAGCAGCTTAGCGTATCAGGGGGCCCACGAGCAGTACTTC. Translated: CASSLAYQGAHEQYF.

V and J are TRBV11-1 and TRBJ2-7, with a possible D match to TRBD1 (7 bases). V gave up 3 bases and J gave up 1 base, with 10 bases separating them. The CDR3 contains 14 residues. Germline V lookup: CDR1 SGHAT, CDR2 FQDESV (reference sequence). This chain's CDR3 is CASSLEGASYEQYF. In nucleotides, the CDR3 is TGTGCCAGCAGCTTGGAGGGGGCTTCCTACGAGCAGTACTTC.

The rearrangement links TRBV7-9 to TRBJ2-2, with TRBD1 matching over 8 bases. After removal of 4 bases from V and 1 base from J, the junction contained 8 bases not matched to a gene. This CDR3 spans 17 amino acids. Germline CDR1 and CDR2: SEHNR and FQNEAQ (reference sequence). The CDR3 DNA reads TGTGCCAGCAGCTCCGCCAGGGGGCCCAGGAACACCGGGGAGCTGTTTTTT. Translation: CASSSARGPRNTGELFF.

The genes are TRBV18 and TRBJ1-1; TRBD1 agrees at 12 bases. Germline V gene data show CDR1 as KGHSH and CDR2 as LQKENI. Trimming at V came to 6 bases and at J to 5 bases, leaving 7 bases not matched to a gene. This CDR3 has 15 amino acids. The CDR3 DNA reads TGTGCCAGCTCCGGGACAGGGGGCGCGGGGACTGAAGCTTTCTTT. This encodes CASSGTGGAGTEAFF.

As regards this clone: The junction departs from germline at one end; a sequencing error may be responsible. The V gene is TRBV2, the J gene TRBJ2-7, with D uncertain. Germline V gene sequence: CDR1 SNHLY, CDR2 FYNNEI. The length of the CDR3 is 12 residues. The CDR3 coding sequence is TGTGCCAGCAGTGGTCAAGGCTGGGAACGGCACTTC. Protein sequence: CASSGQGWERHF.

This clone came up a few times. In DNA, the CDR3 is TGTGCCAGCAGCCCTCGGGAGGGGACTAACATTCAGTACTTC. It yields the protein CASSPREGTNIQYF. The V and J genes are TRBV9 and TRBJ2-4; TRBD2 matches 8 bases. CDR3 length: 14 amino acids. V lost 4 bases to trimming and J lost 7 bases; unmatched junction nucleotides: 7. Looked up from germline, CDR1 is SGDLS and CDR2 is YYNGEE.

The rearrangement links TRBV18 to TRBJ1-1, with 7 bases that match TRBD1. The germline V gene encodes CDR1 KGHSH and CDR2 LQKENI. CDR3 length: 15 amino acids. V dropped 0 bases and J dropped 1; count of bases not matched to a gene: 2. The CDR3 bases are TGTGCCAGCTCACCACCGGGACAGAGGAACACTGAAGCTTTCTTT. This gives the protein CASSPPGQRNTEAFF.

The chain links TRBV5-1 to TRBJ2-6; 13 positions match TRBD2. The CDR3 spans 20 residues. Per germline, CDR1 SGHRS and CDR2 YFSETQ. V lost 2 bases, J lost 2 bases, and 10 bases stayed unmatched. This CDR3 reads CASSLGLAGVGWAGANVLTF. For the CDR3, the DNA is TGCGCCAGCAGCTTAGGACTAGCGGGAGTGGGATGGGCTGGGGCCAACGTCCTGACTTTC. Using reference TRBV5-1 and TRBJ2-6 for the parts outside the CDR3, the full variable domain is KAGVTQTPRYLIKTRGQQVTLSCSPISGHRSVSWYQQTPGQGLQFLFEYFSETQRNKGNFPGRFSGRQFSNSRSEMNVSTLELGDSALYLCASSLGLAGVGWAGANVLTFGAGSRLTVL.

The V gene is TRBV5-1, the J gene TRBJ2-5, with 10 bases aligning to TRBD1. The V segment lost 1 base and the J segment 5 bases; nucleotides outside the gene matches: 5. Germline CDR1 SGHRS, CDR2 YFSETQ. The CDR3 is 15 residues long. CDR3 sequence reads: CASSLMTGGDETQYF. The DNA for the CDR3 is TGCGCCAGCAGCTTGATGACAGGGGGCGACGAGACCCAGTACTTC.

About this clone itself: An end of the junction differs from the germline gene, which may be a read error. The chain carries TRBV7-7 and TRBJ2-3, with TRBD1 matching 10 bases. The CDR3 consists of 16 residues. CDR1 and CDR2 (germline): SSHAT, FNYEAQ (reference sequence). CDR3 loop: CASSPRTGGSTDTQYF. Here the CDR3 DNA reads TGTGCTAGCAGCCCGAGGACAGGGGGTAGCACAGATACGCAGTATTTT. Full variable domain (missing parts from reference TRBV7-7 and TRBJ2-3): GAGVSQSPRYKVTKRGQDVTLRCDPISSHATLYWYQQALGQGPEFLTYFNYEAQPDKSGLPSDRFSAERPEGSISTLTIQRTEQRDSAMYRCASSPRTGGSTDTQYFGPGTRLTVL.

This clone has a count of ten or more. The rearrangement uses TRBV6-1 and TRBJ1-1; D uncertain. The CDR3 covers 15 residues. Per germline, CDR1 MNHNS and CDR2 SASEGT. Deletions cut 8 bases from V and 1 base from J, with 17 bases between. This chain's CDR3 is CASRLGRESNTEAFF. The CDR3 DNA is TGTGCCAGCCGTTTAGGCAGAGAGTCGAACACTGAAGCTTTCTTT.

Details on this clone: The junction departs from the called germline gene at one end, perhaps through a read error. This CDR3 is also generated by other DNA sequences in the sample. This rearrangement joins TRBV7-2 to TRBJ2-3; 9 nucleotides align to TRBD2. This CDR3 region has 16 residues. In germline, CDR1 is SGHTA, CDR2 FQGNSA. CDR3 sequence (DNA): TGCGCCAGCAGCCAGGTTAGCGGGAGAGGCACAGATACGCAGTATTTT. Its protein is CASSQVSGRGTDTQYF.

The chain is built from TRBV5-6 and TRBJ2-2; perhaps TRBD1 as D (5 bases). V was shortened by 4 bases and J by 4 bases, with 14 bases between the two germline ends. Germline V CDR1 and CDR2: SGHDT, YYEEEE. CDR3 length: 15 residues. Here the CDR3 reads CASSHGPGSTGELFF. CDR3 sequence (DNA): TGTGCCAGCAGCCACGGCCCAGGGTCCACCGGGGAGCTGTTTTTT. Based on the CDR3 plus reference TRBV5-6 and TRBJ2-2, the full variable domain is DAGVTQSPTHLIKTRGQQVTLRCSPKSGHDTVSWYQQALGQGPQFIFQYYEEEERQRGNFPDRFSGHQFPNYSSELNVNALLLGDSALYLCASSHGPGSTGELFFGEGSRLTVL.

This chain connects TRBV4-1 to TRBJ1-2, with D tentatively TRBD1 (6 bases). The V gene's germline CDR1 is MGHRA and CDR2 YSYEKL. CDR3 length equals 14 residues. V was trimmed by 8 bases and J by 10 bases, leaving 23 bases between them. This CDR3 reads CASRTQGGGKNYTF. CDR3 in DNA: TGCGCCAGCCGTACACAGGGAGGGGGTAAGAACTACACCTTC.

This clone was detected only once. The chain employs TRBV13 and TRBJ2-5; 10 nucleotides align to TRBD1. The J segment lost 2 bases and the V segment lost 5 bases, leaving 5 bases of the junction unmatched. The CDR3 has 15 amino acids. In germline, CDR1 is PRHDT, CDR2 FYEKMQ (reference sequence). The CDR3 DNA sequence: TGTGCCAGCAGCCTTCGGACAGGGGGGCAAGAGACCCAGTACTTC. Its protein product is CASSLRTGGQETQYF.